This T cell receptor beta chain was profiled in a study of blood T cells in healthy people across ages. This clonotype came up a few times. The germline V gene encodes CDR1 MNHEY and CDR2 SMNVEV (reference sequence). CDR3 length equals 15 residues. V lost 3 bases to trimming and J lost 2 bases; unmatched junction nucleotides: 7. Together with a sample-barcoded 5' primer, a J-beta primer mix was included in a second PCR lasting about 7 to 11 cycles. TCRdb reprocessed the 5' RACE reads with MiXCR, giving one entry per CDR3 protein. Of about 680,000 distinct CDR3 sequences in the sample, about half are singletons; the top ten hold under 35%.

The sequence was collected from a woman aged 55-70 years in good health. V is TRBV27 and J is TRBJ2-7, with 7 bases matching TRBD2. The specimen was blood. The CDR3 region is CASSFQGGGPYEQYF. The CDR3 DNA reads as TGTGCCAGCAGTTTTCAGGGCGGGGGACCCTACGAGCAGTACTTC.